A selection of T cell receptor beta chains follows, all from one sample in a study of blood T cell repertoires in COVID-19. Method: immunoSEQ multiplex PCR; TCRdb's copy keeps in-frame clones and lacks some. This sample yields around 80,000 clones, of which roughly 77% are seen a single time; 5.7% belongs to the top ten. Sequencing was performed on peripheral blood. The receptors come from a man in his fifties or sixties with active or convalescent COVID-19. CDR3s include the opening cysteine and the closing phenylalanine or tryptophan. Fields, in order: J gene, V gene, clone size, D gene, CDR3 protein, CDR3 DNA. D genes are given only for firm matches. The size entry is marked missing in some rows and otherwise reads once, few, many or a size class.

TRBJ2-3,TRBV7-3,.,.,CASSLGPTTDTQYF,TGTGCCAGCAGCTTAGGCCCCACGACAGATACGCAGTATTTT
TRBJ1-1,TRBV19,.,.,CASSIRRGTEAFF,TGTGCCAGTAGTATAAGACGGGGTACTGAAGCTTTCTTT
TRBJ1-3,TRBV3-1/TRBV3-2,.,.,CASSFRSGNTIYF,TGTGCCAGCAGCTTCCGCTCTGGAAACACCATATATTTT
TRBJ1-6,TRBV6-6,many,.,CASGKGLGSPLHF,TGTGCCAGCGGAAAGGGGCTCGGTTCACCCCTCCACTTT
TRBJ2-2,TRBV5-1,.,TRBD2,CASSLEGLPNTGELFF,TGCGCCAGCAGCTTGGAGGGACTACCGAACACCGGGGAGCTGTTTTTT
TRBJ2-5,TRBV7-2,.,.,CASSSFQETQYF,TGTGCCAGCAGCTCCTTCCAAGAGACCCAGTACTTC
TRBJ1-3,TRBV2,.,TRBD1,CASRDTGGGNTIYF,TGTGCCAGCAGGGACACAGGGGGCGGAAACACCATATATTTT
TRBJ2-7,TRBV3-1/TRBV3-2,once,.,CASSHRVAAAYEQYF,TGTGCCAGCAGCCACCGAGTTGCGGCAGCCTACGAGCAGTACTTC
TRBJ1-4,TRBV7-9,.,TRBD1,CASSRTGDGKLFF,TGTGCCAGCAGCCGCACAGGGGATGGAAAACTGTTTTTT
TRBJ2-7,TRBV18,once,.,CASSPAAAWEQYF,TGTGCCAGCTCACCAGCGGCAGCCTGGGAGCAGTACTTC
TRBJ1-3,TRBV29-1,.,TRBD1,CSAQQGAGNTIYF,TGCAGCGCCCAACAGGGGGCAGGAAACACCATATATTTT
TRBJ2-7,TRBV21-1,few,.,CASRRTGYEQYF,TGTGCCAGCAGGAGGACAGGCTACGAGCAGTACTTC
TRBJ2-3,TRBV7-3,.,TRBD2,CASSVLAGGGTDTQYF,TGTGCCAGCAGCGTTCTAGCGGGGGGCGGCACAGATACGCAGTATTTT
TRBJ1-4,TRBV10-3,.,TRBD1,CAISEDRGTNEKLFF,TGTGCCATCAGTGAAGACAGGGGAACTAATGAAAAACTGTTTTTT
TRBJ1-4,TRBV2,.,.,CATHRAPNEEKLFF,TGTGCCACTCACAGGGCCCCTAATGAAGAAAAACTGTTTTTT
TRBJ2-3,TRBV7-9,.,.,CASSPGADTQYF,TGTGCCAGCAGCCCGGGGGCAGATACGCAGTATTTT
TRBJ2-5,TRBV7-7,few,TRBD2,CASTRGAGAPETQYF,TGTGCCAGCACCCGAGGAGCGGGGGCCCCAGAGACCCAGTACTTC
TRBJ1-1,TRBV11-2,many,.,CASSSPRFTEAFF,TGTGCCAGCAGCTCACCCCGGTTCACTGAAGCTTTCTTT
TRBJ1-1,TRBV5-1,.,TRBD1,CASSPRRAQGAHSRNTEAFF,TGCGCCAGCAGTCCACGGCGTGCACAGGGGGCCCATTCGAGAAACACTGAAGCTTTCTTT
TRBJ1-1,TRBV5-4,.,TRBD1,CASSLVYRGREEAFF,TGTGCCAGCAGCTTGGTGTACAGGGGGCGCGAGGAAGCTTTCTTT
TRBJ2-3,TRBV7-2,.,.,CASSSGSTDTQYF,TGTGCCAGCAGCTCCGGGAGCACAGATACGCAGTATTTT
TRBJ2-3,TRBV30,.,TRBD2,CAWTNRAGGVDTQYF,TGTGCCTGGACCAATCGGGCGGGGGGGGTCGATACGCAGTATTTT
TRBJ2-3,TRBV6-6,few,TRBD2,CASSGDSSGSTDTQYF,TGTGCCAGCAGTGGGGACTCTAGCGGGAGCACAGATACGCAGTATTTT
TRBJ1-4,TRBV6-6,.,.,CASRAGASGEKLFF,TGTGCCAGCCGAGCGGGGGCGAGTGGCGAAAAACTGTTTTTT
TRBJ2-3,TRBV6-2/TRBV6-3,.,.,CASSSWRRDTQYF,TGTGCCAGCAGTTCCTGGAGGCGCGATACGCAGTATTTT
TRBJ2-5,TRBV5-1,.,.,CASTPAGSQETQYF,TGCGCCAGCACCCCCGCAGGCAGCCAAGAGACCCAGTACTTC
TRBJ1-5,TRBV19,.,TRBD1,CASGPTGAGQPQHF,TGTGCCAGTGGACCGACAGGGGCGGGGCAGCCCCAGCATTTT
TRBJ2-7,TRBV5-1,.,TRBD2,CASSLGLAEHEQYF,TGCGCCAGCAGCTTGGGACTAGCGGAACACGAGCAGTACTTC
TRBJ2-2,TRBV6-6,.,.,CASSSRALGLGELFF,TGTGCCAGCAGTTCCCGCGCTCTTGGGCTTGGGGAGCTGTTTTTT
TRBJ2-3,TRBV4-3,.,TRBD2,CASSQDWGGGAMPDTQYF,TGCGCCAGCAGCCAAGATTGGGGCGGGGGGGCCATGCCAGATACGCAGTATTTT
TRBJ2-3,TRBV18,few,.,CASSERRGVRDTQYF,TGTGCCAGCTCCGAGCGTCGCGGGGTGAGAGATACGCAGTATTTT
TRBJ1-5,TRBV3-1/TRBV3-2,.,.,CASSQERGYQPQHF,TGTGCCAGCAGCCAAGAAAGGGGATACCAGCCCCAGCATTTT
TRBJ1-1,TRBV5-1,.,.,CASSNQQGWPEAFF,TGCGCCAGCAGCAACCAACAGGGATGGCCTGAAGCTTTCTTT
TRBJ2-2,TRBV2,.,TRBD1,CASSQTDRGPTGELFF,TGTGCCAGCAGCCAGACCGACAGGGGTCCCACCGGGGAGCTGTTTTTT
TRBJ2-7,TRBV6-5,.,.,CASSSRRDPSYEQYF,TGTGCCAGCAGTTCTAGGAGGGACCCAAGCTACGAGCAGTACTTC
TRBJ1-2,TRBV19,few,TRBD1,CASNTGEGYGYTF,TGTGCCAGTAACACAGGGGAAGGCTATGGCTACACCTTC
TRBJ1-1,TRBV24-1,.,.,CATSPGREATEAFF,TGTGCCACCAGCCCCGGGAGGGAGGCCACTGAAGCTTTCTTT
TRBJ1-5,TRBV12-3/TRBV12-4,.,.,CASRGLSNQPQHF,TGTGCCAGCAGGGGGCTTAGCAATCAGCCCCAGCATTTT
TRBJ1-3,TRBV3-1/TRBV3-2,.,.,CASSQGDIGNTIYF,TGTGCCAGCAGCCAGGGGGACATCGGAAACACCATATATTTT
TRBJ2-7,TRBV6-5,.,.,CASSYTDFSYEQYF,TGTGCCAGCAGTTACACTGATTTTTCCTACGAGCAGTACTTC
TRBJ1-1,TRBV6-6,.,.,CASSYGPLGGAFF,TGTGCCAGCAGTTATGGGCCCCTCGGAGGGGCTTTCTTT
TRBJ1-4,TRBV6-5,.,.,CASRRTGSLNEKLFF,TGTGCCAGCAGACGAACCGGGTCCCTAAATGAAAAACTGTTTTTT
TRBJ1-4,TRBV6-5,.,.,CASRRGTTNEKLFF,TGTGCCAGTAGGAGGGGCACAACTAATGAAAAACTGTTTTTT
TRBJ2-2,TRBV19,.,.,CAASGTGELFF,TGTGCCGCCTCAGGGACCGGGGAGCTGTTTTTT
TRBJ2-1,TRBV6-5,.,TRBD2,CASSAGTSRGYEQFF,TGTGCCAGCAGCGCCGGGACTAGTAGGGGCTATGAGCAGTTCTTC
TRBJ2-2,TRBV11-2,.,.,CASSPRAHGELFF,TGTGCCAGCAGTCCGAGGGCCCACGGGGAGCTGTTTTTT
TRBJ2-2,TRBV7-6,.,.,CASSLAWGRNTGELFF,TGTGCCAGCAGCTTAGCGTGGGGGCGGAACACCGGGGAACTGTTTTTT
TRBJ1-4,TRBV18,.,.,CASSPPGLGEKLFF,TGTGCCAGCTCCCCCCCAGGGTTGGGTGAAAAACTGTTTTTT
TRBJ2-1,TRBV4-1,.,.,CASSSLGDRYNEQFF,TGCGCCAGCAGCTCCTTGGGAGACCGTTACAATGAGCAGTTCTTC
TRBJ2-3,TRBV20-1,.,.,CSASPLGSGSTDTQYF,TGCAGTGCTAGTCCTTTAGGAAGCGGAAGCACAGATACGCAGTATTTT
TRBJ2-2,TRBV5-4,.,.,CASSREYTGELFF,TGTGCCAGCAGCCGGGAATACACCGGGGAGCTGTTTTTT
TRBJ1-5,TRBV9,.,.,CASSVDPPQGGNQPQHF,TGTGCCAGCAGCGTAGACCCCCCTCAGGGTGGCAATCAGCCCCAGCATTTT
TRBJ1-1,TRBV9,.,.,CASSVEIANTEAFF,TGTGCCAGCAGCGTAGAAATAGCGAACACTGAAGCTTTCTTT
TRBJ2-1,TRBV3-1/TRBV3-2,.,.,CASSQVGTGGYNEQFF,TGTGCCAGCAGCCAAGTGGGGACTGGAGGATACAATGAGCAGTTCTTC